This T cell receptor beta chain was identified during a study of blood T cell repertoires in COVID-19. Germline V gene sequence: CDR1 MDHEN, CDR2 SYDVKM. Losses at the gene ends were 3 bases for V and 7 bases for J; bases not matched to a gene: 4. The CDR3 has 13 amino acids. The repertoire was sequenced with immunoSEQ multiplex PCR; TCRdb's copy has only in-frame clones and lacks some. The data hold roughly 220,000 clones, with 86% observed a single time. Those enrolled, adults aged roughly 18 to 95 years, came from some 23 US areas. This TCR derives from a woman aged 40 to 55 with acute COVID-19. The chain links TRBV28 to TRBJ1-2, with TRBD1 identical over 8 bases. Sequencing used PBMCs or T cells enriched from blood (not recorded which). CDR3 sequence reads: CASSFRTGLGYTF. In DNA form, the CDR3 reads TGTGCCAGCAGTTTCCGGACAGGGCTTGGCTACACCTTC.